This T cell receptor beta chain was documented in a study of T cells in Graves' hyperthyroidism and ophthalmopathy. General study points: Ophthalmopathy was identified by the model a median roughly 6.5 months ahead of onset. Most expanded thyroid clonotypes above 0.001 recurred in blood.

When ophthalmopathy did not progress within 18 months, Graves' hyperthyroidism was considered stable. The diagnostic basis comprised clinical symptoms, serum thyroxine and TRAb, thyroid ultrasound and orbital computed tomography. From RNA transcripts, TCR beta CDR3 regions were amplified. With the HTBI primer set, the TCR CDR3 went through a first round of RT-PCR. MiXCR, applied by TCRdb to the multiplex PCR reads, yields one record per CDR3 protein. Of 540,000 or so distinct CDR3 sequences listed, around a sixth are singletons. This CDR3 has 15 residues. Turning to this clonotype: Antigen specificity is unknown. Relative to the germline gene, one junction end is altered; a read error may explain this.

The sequence derives from a woman aged 30 to 39 with Graves' hyperthyroidism. This chain uses TRBV12-3 or TRBV12-4 with TRBJ2-3; 12 bases agree with TRBD2. The sequenced material came from blood. The chain's CDR3 is CASSLAGGQGDTQYF. The CDR3 region has the DNA TGTGCCAGCAGTCTAGCGGGAGGGCAGGGAGATACGCAGTATTTT.